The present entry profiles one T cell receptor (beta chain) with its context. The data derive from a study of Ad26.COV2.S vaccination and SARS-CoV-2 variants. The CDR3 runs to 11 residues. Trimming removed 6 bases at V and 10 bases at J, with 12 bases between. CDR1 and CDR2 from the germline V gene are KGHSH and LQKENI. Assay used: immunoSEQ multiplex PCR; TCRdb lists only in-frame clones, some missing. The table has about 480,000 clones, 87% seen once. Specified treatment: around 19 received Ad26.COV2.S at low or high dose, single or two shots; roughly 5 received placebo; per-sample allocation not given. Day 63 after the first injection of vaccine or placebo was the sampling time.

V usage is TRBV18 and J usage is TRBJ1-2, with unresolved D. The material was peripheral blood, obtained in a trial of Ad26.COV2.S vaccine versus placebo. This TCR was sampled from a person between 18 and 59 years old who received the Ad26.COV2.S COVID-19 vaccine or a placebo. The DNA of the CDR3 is TGTGCCAGCTCGCCCCATAAAGACTACACCTTC. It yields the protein CASSPHKDYTF.